A single sample gave rise to the 15 T cell receptor beta chains below, sequenced in a study of T cell clonality in common variable immunodeficiency. Overall study findings and caveats: Common variable immunodeficiency TCR beta sequences reportedly had fewer deletions and N-nucleotide insertions.

These receptors have no identified antigens. The method was immunoSEQ multiplex PCR; TCRdb's version includes in-frame clones alone and lacks a portion of them. The data list approximately 35,000 clones, none observed once; about 6.1% falls to the top ten. The sample taken for sequencing was peripheral blood mononuclear cells. The receptors shown here come from a human donor with common variable immunodeficiency.

This clone was picked up many times. The read finishes 3 residues shy of the CDR3 end, and the germline J gene is used to complete it. The sample carries other DNA sequences with the same CDR3. V and J are TRBV19 and TRBJ1-4; possible D gene TRBD1, 5 bases. V lost 7 bases and J 7 bases, leaving 16 bases between the germline ends. The CDR3 has 14 residues. The germline CDR1 and CDR2 sequences are LNHDA and SQIVND (reference sequence). CDR3 in amino acids: CASTKGRDAEKLFF. The part of the CDR3 DNA that was read is TGTGCCAGTACAAAAGGCAGGGATGCTGAAAAA.

This clone has only a few counts. The read terminates 3 residues ahead of where the CDR3 ends, so the germline J gene completes it. The chain couples TRBV7-8 to TRBJ2-3, with 12 bases matching TRBD2. From germline, CDR1 is SGHVS and CDR2 FQNEAQ. With V trimmed by 0 bases and J by 5 bases, 3 bases remained unmatched. The CDR3 sequence is 16 residues long. The CDR3 DNA, read in part, is TGTGCCAGCAGCTTAGCGCTAGCGGGGGGGAGAGATACG. Residues: CASSLALAGGRDT. In full, the CDR3 reads CASSLALAGGRDTQYF.

This clone was seen at least ten times. The missing CDR3 end, 3 residues past where the read stops, is filled in from the germline J gene. J is TRBJ2-3 and V is TRBV29-1; 7 positions agree with TRBD2. Germline V gene data show CDR1 as SQVTM and CDR2 as ANQGSEA. CDR3 size: 13 residues. Germline trimming cut 6 bases from V and 1 base from J; bases unmatched to any gene: 4. CDR3 protein: CSVLSGGTDTQYF. The DNA read from the CDR3 is TGCAGCGTCTTGAGCGGGGGCACAGATACG.

About this clone itself: Read coverage stops 3 residues before the CDR3 terminus; the germline J gene supplies the remainder. The V call is TRBV2, the J call TRBJ2-3; a weak D match, TRBD2 (5 bases). Germline CDR1 and CDR2: SNHLY and FYNNEI. The CDR3 runs to 15 residues. The germline V and J ends were trimmed by 4 bases and 2 bases, with 13 bases remaining between them. The sequenced part of the CDR3 DNA is TGTGCCAGCAGTGGCAGCGGTACTGTCACAGATACG. Translation: CASSGSGTVTDT. The whole CDR3 region reads CASSGSGTVTDTQYF.

This clone has a count of ten or more. The CDR3 sequence is CASGRPPQHF. Incomplete CDR3 DNA: TGTGCCAGCGGGCGCCCCCCC. V usage is TRBV6-2 or TRBV6-3 and J usage is TRBJ1-5; D gene unclear. The read ends 3 residues shy of where the CDR3 ends; the end is completed using the germline J gene. The germline V gene encodes CDR1 MNHEY and CDR2 SVGEGT. CDR3 length: 10 residues.

Regarding this clone: The missing CDR3 end, 3 residues past where the read stops, is filled in from the germline J gene. The V call is TRBV30, the J call TRBJ1-6; 8 nucleotides match TRBD1. V lost 0 bases to trimming and J lost 3 bases; unmatched junction nucleotides: 13. CDR1 is GTSNPN, CDR2 SVGIG, per germline (reference sequence). The CDR3 runs to 19 residues. The CDR3 loop is CAWSVSDRLGTGYNSPLHF. The part of the CDR3 DNA that was read is TGTGCCTGGAGTGTCTCAGACCGACTCGGGACAGGCTATAATTCACCC.

Many counts were recorded for this clone. The CDR3 end is not reached by the read, which stops 3 residues before it; the germline J gene fills it in. The V gene is TRBV7-2, the J gene TRBJ2-3; D is undetermined. The V end was cut by 6 bases, the J end by 4 bases, with 11 bases between. Germline values: CDR1 SGHTA, CDR2 FQGNSA. This CDR3 is 13 amino acids long. Partial CDR3 DNA: TGTGCCAGCAGTATAACAGCTGCAGATACG. Residues: CASSITAADT. The whole CDR3 sequence reads CASSITAADTQYF.

There are a few counts of this clone. The CDR3 is cut off 3 residues early in the read; its end comes from the germline J gene. The chain recombines TRBV23-1 with TRBJ2-5, with TRBD2 identical over 10 bases. TRBV23-1 is known as an ORF, though its function is uncertain. The CDR3 is 16 amino acids. Losses at the gene ends were 5 bases for V and 1 base for J; bases not matched to a gene: 7. The CDR3 reads CASSGGLAASQETQYF. The CDR3 bases that were read are TGCGCCAGCAGTGGAGGACTAGCGGCTTCCCAAGAGACC.

This clone has a handful of counts. Read sequence stops 3 residues before the CDR3 end, and the germline J gene provides the missing end. The chain is built from TRBV19 and TRBJ1-2, with 10 bases aligning to TRBD1. CDR3 length: 15 amino acids. The ends lost 5 bases at V and 4 bases at J; junction bases unmatched: 7. The germline V gene has CDR1 LNHDA and CDR2 SQIVND (reference sequence). CDR3 DNA (partial): TGTGCCAGTAGTCTCGGGACAGGGGTTAGCTATGGC. It translates to CASSLGTGVSYG. The entire CDR3 is CASSLGTGVSYGYTF. The whole variable domain, remainder taken from reference TRBV19 and TRBJ1-2, is DGGITQSPKYLFRKEGQNVTLSCEQNLNHDAMYWYRQDPGQGLRLIYYSQIVNDFQKGDIAEGYSVSREKKESFPLTVTSAQKNPTAFYLCASSLGTGVSYGYTFGSGTRLTVV.

The covered CDR3 bases are TGTGCCAGCAGCTTGTCCGAGGGGAACACTGAA. Protein: CASSLSEGNTE. The whole CDR3 sequence reads CASSLSEGNTEAFF. V usage is TRBV7-9 and J usage is TRBJ1-1; D is uncertain. The read ends 3 residues before the CDR3 terminus; that terminus is restored from the germline J gene. The length of the CDR3 is 14 residues. With 3 bases removed from V and 1 base from J, the gap between germline ends came to 9 bases. Germline V gene lookup returns CDR1 SEHNR and CDR2 FQNEAQ (reference sequence).

Comment on this clone: The read terminates 3 residues before the CDR3 end, so the remaining end is supplied by the germline J gene. This sequence joins TRBV6-2 or TRBV6-3 and TRBJ1-1, with 7 bases identical to TRBD1. This CDR3 spans 14 amino acids. The V and J ends lost 6 bases and 3 bases, in that order; junction bases with no gene match: 7. Germline assignment: CDR1 MNHEY and CDR2 SVGEGT. Here the CDR3 reads CASRPTGLDTEAFF. The sequenced CDR3 bases are TGTGCCAGCAGACCGACAGGGTTGGACACTGAA.

Points on this clone: The sequenced fragment ends 3 residues before the CDR3 boundary, so the rest is inferred from the germline J gene. This sample also contains other DNA sequences that code for the same CDR3. The rearrangement uses TRBV19 and TRBJ2-3; tentative D call: TRBD1 (6 bases). In germline, CDR1 is LNHDA, CDR2 SQIVND (reference sequence). This CDR3 contains 12 residues. V lost 6 bases to trimming and J lost 4 bases, with 8 bases between them. The CDR3 bases that were read are TGTGCCAGTAGGGGGGCCCCAGATACG. Protein product: CASRGAPDT. The whole CDR3 sequence reads CASRGAPDTQYF.

In its sample, this clone was seen a few times. The read comes to an end 3 residues before the CDR3 does, leaving the germline J gene to fill in the end. The chain employs TRBV7-9 and TRBJ2-5; weak D call: TRBD2 (5 bases). Trimming removed 3 bases at V and 4 bases at J, with 9 bases between. The CDR3 sequence is 13 residues long. The germline CDR1 and CDR2 sequences are SEHNR and FQNEAQ (reference sequence). CDR3 region: CASSFPAGETQYF. The sequenced part of the CDR3 DNA is TGTGCCAGCAGCTTCCCGGCGGGAGAGACC.

There are many counts of this clone. Coverage ceases 3 residues before the CDR3 finishes, and the germline J gene fills in the end. This chain connects TRBV5-1 to TRBJ2-6, with D unclear. The CDR3 length is 16 residues. Trimming cost V 0 bases and J 2 bases, with 9 bases left between them. CDR1 and CDR2 (germline): SGHRS, YFSETQ. CDR3 residues: CASSLDGGTGANVLTF. The CDR3 DNA, read in part, is TGCGCCAGCAGCTTGGATGGCGGTACTGGGGCCAACGTC.

This clone was seen at least ten times. The sequenced fragment ends 3 residues before the CDR3 boundary, so the rest is inferred from the germline J gene. The genes are TRBV7-2 and TRBJ1-2; 8 bases map to TRBD1. CDR3 length: 12 residues. Germline CDR1 reads SGHTA; CDR2 reads FQGNSA. V gave up 5 bases and J gave up 7 bases; unmatched junction bases: 3. The CDR3 spells CASSPGGSGYTF. The covered CDR3 bases are TGTGCCAGCAGCCCAGGGGGCTCTGGC.